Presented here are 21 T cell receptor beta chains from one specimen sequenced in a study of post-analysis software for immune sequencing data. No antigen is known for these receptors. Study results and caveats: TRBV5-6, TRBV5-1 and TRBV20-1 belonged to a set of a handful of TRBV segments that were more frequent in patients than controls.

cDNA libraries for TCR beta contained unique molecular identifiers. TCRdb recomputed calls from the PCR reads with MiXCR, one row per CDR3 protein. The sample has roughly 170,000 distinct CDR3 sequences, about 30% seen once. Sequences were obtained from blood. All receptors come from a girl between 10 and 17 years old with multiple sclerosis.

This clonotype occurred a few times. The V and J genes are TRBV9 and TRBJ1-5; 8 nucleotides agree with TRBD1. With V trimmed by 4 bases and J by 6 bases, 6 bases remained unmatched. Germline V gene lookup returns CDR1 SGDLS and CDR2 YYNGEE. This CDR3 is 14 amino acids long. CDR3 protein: CASSLGQGGQPQHF. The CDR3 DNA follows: TGTGCCAGCAGCCTTGGACAGGGAGGTCAGCCCCAGCATTTT.

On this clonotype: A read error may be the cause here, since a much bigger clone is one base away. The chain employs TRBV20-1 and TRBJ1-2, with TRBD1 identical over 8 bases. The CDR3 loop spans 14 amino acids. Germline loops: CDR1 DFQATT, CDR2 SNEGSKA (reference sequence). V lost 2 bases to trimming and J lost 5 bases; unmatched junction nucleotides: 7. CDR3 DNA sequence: TGCAGTGCTAGACAGTCAGGGGGCTGGTATGGCTACACCTTC. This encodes CSARQSGGWYGYTF.

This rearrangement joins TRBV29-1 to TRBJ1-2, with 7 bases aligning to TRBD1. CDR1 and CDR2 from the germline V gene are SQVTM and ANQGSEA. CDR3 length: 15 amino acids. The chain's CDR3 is CSQLHADRPFYGYTF. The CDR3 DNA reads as TGCAGTCAGTTACATGCGGACAGGCCGTTCTATGGCTACACCTTC. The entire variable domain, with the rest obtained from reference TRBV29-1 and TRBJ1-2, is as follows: SAVISQKPSRDICQRGTSLTIQCQVDSQVTMMFWYRQQPGQSLTLIATANQGSEATYESGFVIDKFPISRPNLTFSTLTVSNMSPEDSSIYLCSQLHADRPFYGYTFGSGTRLTVV.

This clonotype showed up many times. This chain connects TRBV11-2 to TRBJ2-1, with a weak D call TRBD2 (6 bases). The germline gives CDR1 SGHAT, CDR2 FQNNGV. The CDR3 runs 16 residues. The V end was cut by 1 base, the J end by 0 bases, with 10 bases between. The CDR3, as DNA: TGTGCCAGCAGCTTAGGGTTAGCGGCCTCCTACAATGAGCAGTTCTTC. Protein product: CASSLGLAASYNEQFF.

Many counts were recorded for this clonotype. CDR3 in amino acids: CASNRDSEQYF. The CDR3 DNA reads as TGTGCCAGCAACAGGGATTCCGAGCAGTACTTC. The rearrangement joins TRBV7-2 to TRBJ2-7; perhaps TRBD1 as D (6 bases). Deletions cut 7 bases from V and 6 bases from J, with 10 bases between. CDR3 length equals 11 residues. Germline V CDR1 and CDR2: SGHTA, FQGNSA.

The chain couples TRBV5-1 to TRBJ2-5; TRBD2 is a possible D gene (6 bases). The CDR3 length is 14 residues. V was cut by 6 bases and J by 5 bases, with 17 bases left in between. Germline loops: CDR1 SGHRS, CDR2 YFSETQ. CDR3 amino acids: CASTKMTGRETQYF. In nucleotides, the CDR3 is TGCGCCAGCACCAAGATGACTGGGAGGGAGACCCAGTACTTC. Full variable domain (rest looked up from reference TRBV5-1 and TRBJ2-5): KAGVTQTPRYLIKTRGQQVTLSCSPISGHRSVSWYQQTPGQGLQFLFEYFSETQRNKGNFPGRFSGRQFSNSRSEMNVSTLELGDSALYLCASTKMTGRETQYFGPGTRLLVL.

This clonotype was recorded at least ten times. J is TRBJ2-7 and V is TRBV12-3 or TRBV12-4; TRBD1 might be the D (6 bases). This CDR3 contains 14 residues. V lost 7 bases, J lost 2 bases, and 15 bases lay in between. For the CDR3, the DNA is TGTGCCAGCACCCCTTCGACAGGACCCTACGAGCAGTACTTC. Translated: CASTPSTGPYEQYF.

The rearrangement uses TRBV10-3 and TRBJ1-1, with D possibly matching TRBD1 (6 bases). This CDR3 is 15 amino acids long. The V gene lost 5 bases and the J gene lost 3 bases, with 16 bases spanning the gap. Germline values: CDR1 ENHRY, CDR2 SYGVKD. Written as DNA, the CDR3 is TGTGCCATCAGTTTCCGGGACACACTCGACACTGAAGCTTTCTTT. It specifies CAISFRDTLDTEAFF.

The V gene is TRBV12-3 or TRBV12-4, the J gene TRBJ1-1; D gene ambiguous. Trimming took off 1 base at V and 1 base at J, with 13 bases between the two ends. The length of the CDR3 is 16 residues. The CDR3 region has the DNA TGTGCCAGCAGTTTAGGGGGTAGGGTCCGGAACACTGAAGCTTTCTTT. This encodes CASSLGGRVRNTEAFF.

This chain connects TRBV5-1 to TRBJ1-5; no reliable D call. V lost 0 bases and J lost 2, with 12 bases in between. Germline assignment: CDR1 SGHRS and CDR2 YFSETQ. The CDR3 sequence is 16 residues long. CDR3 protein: CASSLGSGQGNQPQHF. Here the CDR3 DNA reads TGCGCCAGCAGCTTGGGCTCCGGGCAGGGCAATCAGCCCCAGCATTTT.

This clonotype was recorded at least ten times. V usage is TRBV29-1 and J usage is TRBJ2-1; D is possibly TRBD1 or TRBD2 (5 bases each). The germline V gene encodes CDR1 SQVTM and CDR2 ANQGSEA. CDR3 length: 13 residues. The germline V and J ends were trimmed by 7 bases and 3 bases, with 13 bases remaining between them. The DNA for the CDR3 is TGCAGCGCCTCCGGGGCCCTCTACAATGAGCAGTTCTTC. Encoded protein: CSASGALYNEQFF.

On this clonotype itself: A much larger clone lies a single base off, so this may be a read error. CDR3 in amino acids: CASSPGTSARQETRYF. The CDR3 coding sequence is TGTGCCAGCAGTCCCGGGACTAGCGCCAGGCAAGAGACCCGGTACTTC. J is TRBJ2-7 and V is TRBV12-3 or TRBV12-4; 10 bases line up with TRBD2. The CDR3 covers 16 residues. J was trimmed by 12 bases and V by 5 bases; bases with no gene match: 19.

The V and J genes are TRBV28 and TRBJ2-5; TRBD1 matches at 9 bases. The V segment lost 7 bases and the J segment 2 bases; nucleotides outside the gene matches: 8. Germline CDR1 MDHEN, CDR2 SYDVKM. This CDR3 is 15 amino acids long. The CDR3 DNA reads TGTGCCAGCACTCGGGGGACAGGGAGGCAAGAGACCCAGTACTTC. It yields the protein CASTRGTGRQETQYF.

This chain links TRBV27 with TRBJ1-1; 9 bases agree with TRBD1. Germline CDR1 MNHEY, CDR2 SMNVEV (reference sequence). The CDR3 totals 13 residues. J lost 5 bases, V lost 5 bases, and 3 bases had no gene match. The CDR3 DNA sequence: TGTGCCAGCAGTGCAGACAGGGGGACTGAAGCTTTCTTT. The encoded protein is CASSADRGTEAFF.

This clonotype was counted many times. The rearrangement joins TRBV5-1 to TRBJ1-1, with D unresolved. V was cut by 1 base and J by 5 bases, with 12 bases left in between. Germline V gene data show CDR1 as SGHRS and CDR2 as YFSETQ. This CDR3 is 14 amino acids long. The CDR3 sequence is CASSLIVDGTEAFF. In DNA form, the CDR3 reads TGCGCCAGCAGCTTGATTGTTGACGGAACTGAAGCTTTCTTT.

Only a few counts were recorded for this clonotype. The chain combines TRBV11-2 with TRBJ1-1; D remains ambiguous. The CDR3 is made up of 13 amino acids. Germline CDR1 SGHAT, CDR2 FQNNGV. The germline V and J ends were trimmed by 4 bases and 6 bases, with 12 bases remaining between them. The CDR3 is CASSSPRRPEAFF. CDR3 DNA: TGTGCCAGCAGCTCCCCACGCAGACCTGAAGCTTTCTTT.

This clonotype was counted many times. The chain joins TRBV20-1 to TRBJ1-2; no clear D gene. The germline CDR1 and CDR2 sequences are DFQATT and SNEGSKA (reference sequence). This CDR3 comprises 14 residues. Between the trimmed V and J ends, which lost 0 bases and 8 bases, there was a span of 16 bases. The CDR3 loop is CSARDAEGEQGYTF. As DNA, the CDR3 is TGCAGTGCTAGAGATGCGGAGGGAGAGCAGGGCTACACCTTC.

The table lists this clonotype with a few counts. This CDR3 reads CSATWTANTEAFF. In DNA form, the CDR3 reads TGCAGTGCTACCTGGACGGCGAACACTGAAGCTTTCTTT. The chain has TRBV20-1 and TRBJ1-1; D unclear. The CDR3 is 13 amino acids. CDR1 is DFQATT, CDR2 SNEGSKA, per germline (reference sequence). The V end was cut by 4 bases, the J end by 1 base, with 10 bases between.

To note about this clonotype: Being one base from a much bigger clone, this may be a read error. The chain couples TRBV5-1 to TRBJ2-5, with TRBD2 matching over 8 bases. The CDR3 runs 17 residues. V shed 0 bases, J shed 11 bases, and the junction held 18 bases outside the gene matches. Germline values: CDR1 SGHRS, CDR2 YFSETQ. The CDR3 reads CASSLAPSGGPSNEQYF. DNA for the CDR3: TGCGCCAGCAGCTTGGCCCCTTCGGGAGGGCCGAGCAATGAGCAGTACTTC.

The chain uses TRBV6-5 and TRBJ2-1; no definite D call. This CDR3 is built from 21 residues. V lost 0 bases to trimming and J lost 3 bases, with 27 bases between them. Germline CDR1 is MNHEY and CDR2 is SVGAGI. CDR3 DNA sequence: TGTGCCAGCAGTTACTCGATTCGGTCCGGCCGAAAGGCACGGCTCTACAATGAGCAGTTCTTC. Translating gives CASSYSIRSGRKARLYNEQFF.

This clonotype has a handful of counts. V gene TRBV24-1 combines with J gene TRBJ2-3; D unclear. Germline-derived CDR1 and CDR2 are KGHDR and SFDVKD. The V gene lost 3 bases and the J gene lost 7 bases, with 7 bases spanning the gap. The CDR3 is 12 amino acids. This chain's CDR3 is CATSDVRNTQYF. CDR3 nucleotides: TGTGCCACCAGTGATGTTAGGAATACGCAGTATTTT.